This is a list of T cell receptor beta chains from one sample in a study of CXCR3-negative and CXCR3-positive naive CD8 T cells. TCRdb reanalyzed the 5' RACE reads, giving one entry per CDR3 protein sequence and no DNA. The sample table includes about 130,000 distinct CDR3 sequences. Sequencing was carried out using naive CXCR3- CD8+ T cells from blood. These receptors all stem from a human donor in good health. Some clones in this sample may be carry-over from other donors' samples. Both conserved end residues are part of each CDR3.

j_call: TRBJ2-7; v_call: TRBV4-2; cdr3_aa: CASSQTGYEQYF
j_call: TRBJ2-7; v_call: TRBV10-3; cdr3_aa: CAISDWTSGSYEQYF
j_call: TRBJ2-5; v_call: TRBV11-3; cdr3_aa: CASALGASYQETQYF
j_call: TRBJ2-1; v_call: TRBV20-1; cdr3_aa: CSAGLAGEQFF
j_call: TRBJ1-1; v_call: TRBV5-5; cdr3_aa: CASSFGRINTEAFF
j_call: TRBJ2-3; v_call: TRBV20-1; cdr3_aa: CSARDGSGGETDTQYF
j_call: TRBJ2-3; v_call: TRBV7-9; cdr3_aa: CASTGGSTDTQYF
j_call: TRBJ1-1; v_call: TRBV12-3/TRBV12-4; cdr3_aa: CASNDRPVAEAFF
j_call: TRBJ2-3; v_call: TRBV6-5; cdr3_aa: CASSWVSGGSTDTQYF
j_call: TRBJ2-7; v_call: TRBV9; cdr3_aa: CASSVSGVTGDEQYF
j_call: TRBJ2-5; v_call: TRBV12-3/TRBV12-4; cdr3_aa: CASSPVETQYF
j_call: TRBJ2-7; v_call: TRBV7-8; cdr3_aa: CASSPRLSYEQYF
j_call: TRBJ2-2; v_call: TRBV29-1; cdr3_aa: CSVVVLGGSNTGELFF
j_call: TRBJ1-4; v_call: TRBV3-1; cdr3_aa: CASSQDRFETNEKLFF
j_call: TRBJ2-3; v_call: TRBV20-1; cdr3_aa: CSARDRANTDTQYF
j_call: TRBJ2-2; v_call: TRBV29-1; cdr3_aa: CSVEKNTGELFF
j_call: TRBJ2-1; v_call: TRBV28; cdr3_aa: CASSQTSGLYNEQFF
j_call: TRBJ2-2; v_call: TRBV29-1; cdr3_aa: CSVLVAGELFF
j_call: TRBJ2-1; v_call: TRBV7-9; cdr3_aa: CASNTIEDRIYNEQFF
j_call: TRBJ2-7; v_call: TRBV6-5; cdr3_aa: CASSKPATGLSSYEQYF
j_call: TRBJ2-2; v_call: TRBV21-1; cdr3_aa: CASSKLRGANTGELFF
j_call: TRBJ1-3; v_call: TRBV20-1; cdr3_aa: CSALSRTGGNTIYF
j_call: TRBJ2-7; v_call: TRBV28; cdr3_aa: CASSFGTREQYF
j_call: TRBJ2-3; v_call: TRBV7-6; cdr3_aa: CASSLPSAAPDGTDTQYF
j_call: TRBJ2-1; v_call: TRBV12-3/TRBV12-4; cdr3_aa: CASIQGYRHNEQFF
j_call: TRBJ2-5; v_call: TRBV7-9; cdr3_aa: CASMKDSLQETQYF
j_call: TRBJ2-7; v_call: TRBV7-2; cdr3_aa: CASSLITGTYEQYF
j_call: TRBJ1-2; v_call: TRBV29-1; cdr3_aa: CSVPTTRGYTF
j_call: TRBJ1-2; v_call: TRBV7-2; cdr3_aa: CASSTGRENYGYTF
j_call: TRBJ2-2; v_call: TRBV4-3; cdr3_aa: CASSQGQSGELFF
j_call: TRBJ1-1; v_call: TRBV5-6; cdr3_aa: CASSWDRGSDTEAFF
j_call: TRBJ2-5; v_call: TRBV5-1; cdr3_aa: CASSLVSGIETQYF
j_call: TRBJ2-4; v_call: TRBV15; cdr3_aa: CATSRAPTGSWNIQYF
j_call: TRBJ1-2; v_call: TRBV20-1; cdr3_aa: CSAGDRVGYTF
j_call: TRBJ1-4; v_call: TRBV12-3/TRBV12-4; cdr3_aa: CASSFSGNGTVELFF
j_call: TRBJ1-3; v_call: TRBV10-3; cdr3_aa: CAISESEEGAGNTIYF
j_call: TRBJ2-1; v_call: TRBV11-2; cdr3_aa: CTSSFSSGRLHEQFF
j_call: TRBJ2-3; v_call: TRBV7-9; cdr3_aa: CASSLDRLGVEDTQYF
j_call: TRBJ2-1; v_call: TRBV3-1; cdr3_aa: CASSQLSGGVPSEYNEQFF
j_call: TRBJ2-3; v_call: TRBV7-3; cdr3_aa: CASSLTANHLRSTDTQYF
j_call: TRBJ2-5; v_call: TRBV7-9; cdr3_aa: CASSHHRGLETQYF
j_call: TRBJ2-7; v_call: TRBV14; cdr3_aa: CASSQQGGFYEQYF
j_call: TRBJ1-1; v_call: TRBV7-9; cdr3_aa: CASSGVGGIKTEAFF
j_call: TRBJ2-3; v_call: TRBV7-9; cdr3_aa: CASSLLALSGGTDTQYF
j_call: TRBJ1-2; v_call: TRBV29-1; cdr3_aa: CSVVDLLNYGYTF